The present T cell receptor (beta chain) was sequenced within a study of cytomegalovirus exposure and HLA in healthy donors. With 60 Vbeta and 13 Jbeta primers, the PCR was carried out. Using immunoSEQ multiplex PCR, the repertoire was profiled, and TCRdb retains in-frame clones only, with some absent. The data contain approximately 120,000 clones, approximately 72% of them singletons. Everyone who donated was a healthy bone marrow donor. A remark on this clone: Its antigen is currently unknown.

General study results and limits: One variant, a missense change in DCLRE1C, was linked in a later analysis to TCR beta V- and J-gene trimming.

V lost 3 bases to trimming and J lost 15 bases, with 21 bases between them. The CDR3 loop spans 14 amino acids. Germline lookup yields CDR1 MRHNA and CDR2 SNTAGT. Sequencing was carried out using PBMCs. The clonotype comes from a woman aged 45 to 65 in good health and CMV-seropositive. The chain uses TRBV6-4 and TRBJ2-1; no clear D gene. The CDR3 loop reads CASSESAGLRKPFF. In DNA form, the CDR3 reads TGTGCCAGCAGTGAGTCGGCAGGCCTTCGGAAACCGTTCTTC.